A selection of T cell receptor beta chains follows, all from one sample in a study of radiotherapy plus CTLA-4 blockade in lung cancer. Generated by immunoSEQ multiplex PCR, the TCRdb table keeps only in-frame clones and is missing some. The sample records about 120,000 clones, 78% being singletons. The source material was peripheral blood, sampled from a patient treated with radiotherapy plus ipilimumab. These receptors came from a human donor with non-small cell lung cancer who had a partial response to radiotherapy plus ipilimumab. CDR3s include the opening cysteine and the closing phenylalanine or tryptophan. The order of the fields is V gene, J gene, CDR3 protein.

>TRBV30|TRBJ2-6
CAWSVPVVAGGPSGANVLTF
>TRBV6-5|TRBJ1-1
CASSYTGRSTEAFF
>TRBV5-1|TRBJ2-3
CASSLGLPTDTQYF
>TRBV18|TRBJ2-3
CASANLARDTDTQYF
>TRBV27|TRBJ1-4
CASSGRAEKLFF
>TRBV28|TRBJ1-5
CASSLVLGGNQPQHF
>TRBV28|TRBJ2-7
CASSSPLAGVLLF
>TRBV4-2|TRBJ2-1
CASSSGLNDNEQFF
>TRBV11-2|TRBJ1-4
CASSSRAGGSAKLFF
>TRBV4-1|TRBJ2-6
CASSQEEGAGANVLTF
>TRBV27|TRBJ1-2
CASSFPGQRGGYTF
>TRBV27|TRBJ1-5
CASSLTQYSNQPQHF
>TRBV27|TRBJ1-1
CASSFKPAGTGNTEAFF
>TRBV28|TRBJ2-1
CASSMGQFGNEQFF
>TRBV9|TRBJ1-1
CASSVESGGRPNTEAFF
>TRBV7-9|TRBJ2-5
CASSIRDRGSGETQYF
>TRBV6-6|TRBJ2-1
CASSYSLSGRGYEQFF
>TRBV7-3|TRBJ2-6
CASGQGGTGDISGANVLTF
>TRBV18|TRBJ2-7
CASSPGLYEQYF
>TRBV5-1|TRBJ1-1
CASSLVGVNTEAFF
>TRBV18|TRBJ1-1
CASYRSRDTEAFF
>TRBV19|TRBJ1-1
CATRGQGTEAFF
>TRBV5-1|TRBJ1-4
CASSLAAGRNEKLFF
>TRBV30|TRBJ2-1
CAWSAGTGAYNEQFF
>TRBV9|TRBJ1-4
CASSVVGAVDEKLFF
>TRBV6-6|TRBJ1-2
CASRTGDGYTF
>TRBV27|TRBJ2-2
CASSFFGDGELFF
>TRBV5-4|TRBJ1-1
CASRRDPNTEAFF
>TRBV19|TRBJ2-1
CASSSQDYNEQFF
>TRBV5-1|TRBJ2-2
CASSLVTGKSGELFF
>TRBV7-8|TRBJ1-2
CASSLERQYYGYTF
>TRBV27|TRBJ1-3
CASSTRDGSSGNTIYF
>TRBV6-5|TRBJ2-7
CASSPGTGFGEQYF
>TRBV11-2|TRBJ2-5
CASSPSGVRETQYF
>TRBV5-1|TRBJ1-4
CASSLGSTTNEKLFF
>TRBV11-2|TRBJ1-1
CASRPGTGTGNTEAFF
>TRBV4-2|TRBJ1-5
CASSQASDNQPQHF
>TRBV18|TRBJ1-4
CASSPLGTGVEKLFF
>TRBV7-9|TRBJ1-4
CASSFDGQGRREKLFF
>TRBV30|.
CAWKKASLGEQYF
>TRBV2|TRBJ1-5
CASSVGGISNQPQHF
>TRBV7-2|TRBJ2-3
CASSFGLSSTDTQYF
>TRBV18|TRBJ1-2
CASSPLSDPGQGSDGYTF
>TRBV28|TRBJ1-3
CASSFAGGGNTIYF
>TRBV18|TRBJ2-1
CASSPRLAGDNEQFF
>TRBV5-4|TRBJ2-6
CASSGRVGANVLTF
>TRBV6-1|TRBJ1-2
CASRSMDRSGGYTF
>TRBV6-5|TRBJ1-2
CASSFTGEGGYTF
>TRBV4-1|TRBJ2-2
CASSQDLAGGTGELFF
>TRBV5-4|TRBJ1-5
CASSGTGGGHQPQHF
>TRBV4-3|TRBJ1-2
CASSQDRLYGYTF
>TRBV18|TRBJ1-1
CASSPDGAQGEAFF